The 20 T cell receptor beta chains given below trace back to one sample, sequenced in a study of cytomegalovirus exposure and HLA in healthy donors. The study ran its PCR with 60 Vbeta and 13 Jbeta primers. Sequenced by immunoSEQ multiplex PCR; TCRdb stores in-frame clones only, minus some. The data show 150,000 to 200,000 clones, with around 80% seen just once and 1.1% held by the top ten. The sequencing input was PBMCs. Source of these receptors: a woman between 40 and 55 years old in good health and CMV-seronegative.

The chain recombines TRBV30 with TRBJ2-6; D perhaps matches TRBD2 (6 bases). Trimming pared 7 bases from V and 2 bases from J, leaving 9 bases between. The V gene's germline CDR1 is GTSNPN and CDR2 SVGIG (reference sequence). The CDR3 totals 13 residues. This CDR3 is CASGGPGANVLTF. As DNA, the CDR3 is TGTGCCTCCGGGGGACCTGGGGCCAACGTCCTGACTTTC.

This chain joins TRBV25-1 and TRBJ2-2; 7 bases are shared with TRBD1. J was trimmed by 6 bases and V by 5 bases; bases with no gene match: 6. Per the germline V gene, CDR1 is MGHDK and CDR2 is SYGVNS. The CDR3 has 14 amino acids. The CDR3 spells CASSTHDRAGELFF. The CDR3 bases are TGTGCCAGCAGTACACACGACAGGGCCGGGGAGCTGTTTTTT.

V usage is TRBV7-9 and J usage is TRBJ2-1; perhaps TRBD1 as D (5 bases). V gave up 3 bases and J gave up 10 bases, with 19 bases separating them. The CDR3 runs 15 residues. Germline loops: CDR1 SEHNR, CDR2 FQNEAQ (reference sequence). In nucleotides, the CDR3 is TGTGCCAGCAGCTTCGGACACAACACACTGGAGGAGCAGTTCTTC. This encodes CASSFGHNTLEEQFF.

The V gene is TRBV2, the J gene TRBJ1-2; 9 bases map to TRBD1. The CDR3 is made up of 14 amino acids. Germline V gives CDR1 SNHLY, CDR2 FYNNEI. Trimming removed 1 base from V and 6 bases from J; junction bases left unmatched: 3. The CDR3: CASSEGDRVNGYTF. DNA of the CDR3: TGTGCCAGCAGTGAAGGGGACAGGGTGAATGGCTACACCTTC.

This chain joins TRBV18 and TRBJ1-5; no clear D. The CDR3 has 15 residues. Per germline, CDR1 KGHSH and CDR2 LQKENI. V lost 3 bases and J 4 bases, leaving 13 bases between the germline ends. Here the CDR3 DNA reads TGTGCCAGCTCACCGAGGGAGGGTCCTAATCAGCCCCAGCATTTT. Its translation: CASSPREGPNQPQHF.

The chain is built from TRBV30 and TRBJ1-6, with 7 bases lining up with TRBD1. The CDR3 has 13 residues. With 5 bases clipped from V and 5 bases from J, the junction kept 3 bases outside the gene matches. The germline V gene encodes CDR1 GTSNPN and CDR2 SVGIG (reference sequence). In nucleotides, the CDR3 is TGTGCCTGGGACAGGGCCAATAATTCACCCCTCCACTTT. This sequence encodes CAWDRANNSPLHF.

The chain is built from TRBV4-3 and TRBJ2-3; TRBD2 aligns across 8 bases. The J segment lost 3 bases and the V segment lost 0 bases, leaving 5 bases of the junction unmatched. This CDR3 spans 16 amino acids. The germline V gene encodes CDR1 LGHNA and CDR2 YSLEER. The CDR3 loop reads CASSQDRKRETDTQYF. CDR3 nucleotides: TGCGCCAGCAGCCAAGATCGTAAGCGGGAGACAGATACGCAGTATTTT.

The chain joins TRBV30 to TRBJ2-3, with TRBD2 identical over 9 bases. The germline V gene has CDR1 GTSNPN and CDR2 SVGIG (reference sequence). The CDR3 consists of 14 residues. The trim removed 1 base at V and 5 bases at J, leaving 4 bases unmatched. Written as DNA, the CDR3 is TGTGCCTGGAGTGGGATAGCGGGAGTAGATACGCAGTATTTT. Translation: CAWSGIAGVDTQYF.

This clone showed up just a few times. The genes are TRBV7-6 and TRBJ1-2; TRBD1 agrees at 7 bases. Trimming removed 5 bases from V and 6 bases from J; junction bases left unmatched: 9. Germline V CDR1 and CDR2: SGHVS, FNYEAQ. CDR3 size: 14 residues. The CDR3 loop is CASSPLTGPHGYTF. The DNA of the CDR3 is TGTGCCAGCAGCCCTCTGACAGGGCCCCATGGCTACACCTTC.

The CDR3 DNA reads as TGCGCCAGCAGCCAAGTTCGAGGAACTAATGAAAAACTGTTTTTT. Translated: CASSQVRGTNEKLFF. The rearrangement uses TRBV4-1 and TRBJ1-4; D unresolved. V shed 1 base and J shed 1 base, with 7 bases lying between them. CDR3 size: 15 residues. Germline-derived CDR1 and CDR2 are MGHRA and YSYEKL.

V and J are TRBV19 and TRBJ2-7; D gene ambiguous. The CDR3 has 15 residues. The germline CDR1 and CDR2 sequences are LNHDA and SQIVND (reference sequence). Trimming took off 4 bases at V and 2 bases at J, with 15 bases between the two ends. The CDR3 DNA sequence: TGTGCCAGTAGTAACGACATTTTAGGCGCCTACGAGCAGTACTTC. Its protein is CASSNDILGAYEQYF.

V gene TRBV2 combines with J gene TRBJ1-5; 8 bases are shared with TRBD1. J lost 3 bases, V lost 4 bases, and 5 bases had no gene match. The CDR3 length is 15 residues. The germline V gene has CDR1 SNHLY and CDR2 FYNNEI. The CDR3 region is CASSADRGLNQPQHF. CDR3 DNA: TGTGCCAGCAGTGCAGACAGGGGACTCAATCAGCCCCAGCATTTT.

The chain combines TRBV7-2 with TRBJ1-4; D remains ambiguous. Germline V gene data show CDR1 as SGHTA and CDR2 as FQGNSA. V dropped 3 bases and J dropped 3 bases, with 8 bases sitting between them. The CDR3 sequence is 14 residues long. In DNA form, the CDR3 reads TGTGCCAGCAGCTTCCGGTTGGCTAATGAAAAACTGTTTTTT. Translated, it gives CASSFRLANEKLFF.

The V call is TRBV7-9, the J call TRBJ2-4; 14 nucleotides agree with TRBD2. V dropped 4 bases and J dropped 11; count of bases not matched to a gene: 7. CDR1 is SEHNR, CDR2 FQNEAQ, per germline (reference sequence). The CDR3 covers 15 residues. The CDR3 DNA follows: TGTGCCAGCAGCTCGACGACTAGCGGGAGGGCCCTTCAGTACTTC. It codes for CASSSTTSGRALQYF.

The chain links TRBV6-9 to TRBJ1-2; weak D call: TRBD1 (6 bases). In germline, CDR1 is MNHGY, CDR2 SVAAGI. The CDR3 covers 17 residues. The V end lost 1 base, the J end lost 8 bases, and 23 bases lay between the germline ends. This CDR3 is CASSYWTVAFSRWGYTF. DNA of the CDR3: TGTGCCAGCAGTTATTGGACAGTTGCCTTTTCTCGATGGGGCTACACCTTC.

The rearrangement joins TRBV6-1 to TRBJ1-4, with no clear D. Trimming removed 3 bases at V and 5 bases at J, with 13 bases between. This CDR3 comprises 15 residues. From germline, CDR1 is MNHNS and CDR2 SASEGT. The CDR3 region is CASSEGSQTNEKLFF. The CDR3 DNA is TGTGCCAGCAGTGAGGGCAGCCAAACAAATGAAAAACTGTTTTTT.

The genes are TRBV5-1 and TRBJ1-1; D not resolved. This CDR3 is 13 amino acids long. Germline values: CDR1 SGHRS, CDR2 YFSETQ. V was shortened by 4 bases and J by 2 bases, with 9 bases between the two germline ends. For the CDR3, the DNA is TGCGCCAGCAGCCCCGGGGTCAACACTGAAGCTTTCTTT. Its protein is CASSPGVNTEAFF.

CDR3 loop: CASSLGSGTELREQYF. CDR3 DNA sequence: TGTGCCAGCAGCTTAGGTTCTGGGACAGAGCTACGCGAGCAGTACTTC. V is TRBV7-2 and J is TRBJ2-7; 7 bases fit TRBD1. V lost 1 base and J lost 6; bases outside the gene matches: 12. This CDR3 comprises 16 residues. CDR1 is SGHTA and CDR2 is FQGNSA in the germline V gene.

The chain joins TRBV5-1 to TRBJ2-1, with 11 nucleotides matching TRBD2. CDR1 and CDR2 (germline): SGHRS, YFSETQ. The CDR3 consists of 16 residues. After removal of 0 bases from V and 4 bases from J, the junction contained 3 bases not matched to a gene. The DNA of the CDR3 is TGCGCCAGCAGCTTGGTGGCTAGCGGGAGGTACAATGAGCAGTTCTTC. Encoded protein: CASSLVASGRYNEQFF.

This chain links TRBV7-8 with TRBJ2-5, with TRBD1 matching 7 bases. TRBJ2-7 matches the DNA end more closely, so the J call is doubtful. This CDR3 has 15 residues. Germline CDR1 SGHVS, CDR2 FQNEAQ. The CDR3: CASSSTGVWGYEQYF. Written as DNA, the CDR3 is TGTGCCAGCAGCTCCACAGGGGTATGGGGCTACGAGCAGTACTTC.